Listed here are 14 T cell receptor beta chains from one sample, sequenced in a study of T cell responses to AZD1222 COVID-19 vaccine. Some clones are missing from TCRdb's copy, which holds only in-frame ones; the method was immunoSEQ multiplex PCR. The table lists over 110,000 clones, almost 95% of them singletons. This material consisted of peripheral blood, taken 28 days after the second AZD1222 dose. The source is an adult who received the AZD1222 COVID-19 vaccine.

The chain has TRBV5-6 and TRBJ2-6; no reliable D call. The CDR3 extends over 16 amino acids. Germline assignment: CDR1 SGHDT and CDR2 YYEEEE. V was cut by 0 bases and J by 0 bases, with 7 bases left in between. This CDR3 reads CASSLEPVSGANVLTF. In nucleotides, the CDR3 is TGTGCCAGCAGCTTGGAGCCAGTCTCTGGGGCCAACGTCCTGACTTTC.

The gene calls are TRBV27 and TRBJ1-5; 8 nucleotides line up with TRBD1. Trimming took 6 bases from V and 6 from J; bases not matched to a gene: 7. This CDR3 contains 14 residues. Per germline, CDR1 MNHEY and CDR2 SMNVEV (reference sequence). CDR3 loop: CASREGQGLQPQHF. Here the CDR3 DNA reads TGTGCCAGCAGGGAAGGACAGGGCCTTCAGCCCCAGCATTTT.

V gene TRBV12-3 or TRBV12-4 combines with J gene TRBJ2-2; D remains unclear. Deletions cut 6 bases from V and 4 bases from J, with 9 bases between. There are 13 residues in the CDR3. For the CDR3, the DNA is TGTGCCAGCAGCCCCGCAAGCACCGGGGAGCTGTTTTTT. Protein sequence: CASSPASTGELFF.

The genes are TRBV6-2 or TRBV6-3 and TRBJ1-1, with a tentative D call TRBD1 (5 bases). Between the trimmed V and J ends, which lost 2 bases and 0 bases, there was a span of 19 bases. The length of the CDR3 is 18 residues. Germline V lookup: CDR1 MNHEY, CDR2 SVGEGT. CDR3 region: CASSYVRGLRPMNTEAFF. CDR3 in DNA: TGTGCCAGCAGTTACGTGAGGGGTCTCCGACCTATGAACACTGAAGCTTTCTTT.

This chain links TRBV19 with TRBJ1-5; D might be TRBD1 (5 bases). Per the germline V gene, CDR1 is LNHDA and CDR2 is SQIVND (reference sequence). V gave up 8 bases and J gave up 2 bases, with 13 bases separating them. The CDR3 consists of 14 residues. The CDR3 DNA is TGTGCCAGTCAGTCGGGGCAGGGCAATCAGCCCCAGCATTTT. This translates into CASQSGQGNQPQHF.

This rearrangement joins TRBV6-5 to TRBJ1-1; no clear D gene. The CDR3 spans 13 residues. Per the germline V gene, CDR1 is MNHEY and CDR2 is SVGAGI. Trimming removed 7 bases at V and 2 bases at J, with 11 bases between. The CDR3: CASIRNVNTEAFF. The DNA of the CDR3 is TGTGCCAGCATTCGTAATGTAAACACTGAAGCTTTCTTT.

The rearrangement links TRBV5-1 to TRBJ1-2; a possible D gene is TRBD1 (6 bases). The germline V gene has CDR1 SGHRS and CDR2 YFSETQ. V lost 4 bases, J lost 2 bases, and 15 bases lay in between. The CDR3 loop spans 15 amino acids. This chain's CDR3 is CASSRSGEGNYGYTF. CDR3 coding DNA: TGCGCCAGCAGCAGATCAGGGGAGGGGAACTATGGCTACACCTTC.

As to this clone: The junction shows a germline mismatch at one end, possibly a read error. The chain uses TRBV2 and TRBJ1-2; possible D gene TRBD1, 6 bases. Per germline, CDR1 SNHLY and CDR2 FYNNEI. This CDR3 is built from 13 residues. This CDR3 reads CASREGRGGGYTF. The CDR3 coding sequence is TGTGCCAGCAGAGAAGGCAGGGGAGGTGGCTACACCTTC.

The chain combines TRBV12-5 with TRBJ2-1; 11 bases map to TRBD2. The CDR3 is 15 amino acids. The V and J ends lost 1 base and 5 bases, in that order; junction bases with no gene match: 1. From germline, CDR1 is LGHNT and CDR2 FRNRAP. The CDR3 region is CASGLGLAGNNEQFF. Here the CDR3 DNA reads TGTGCTAGTGGTTTGGGACTAGCGGGAAACAATGAGCAGTTCTTC.

The chain couples TRBV12-3 or TRBV12-4 to TRBJ2-1; 7 bases match TRBD2. Trimming cost V 6 bases and J 7 bases; bases outside gene matches: 3. The CDR3 sequence is 12 residues long. For the CDR3, the DNA is TGTGCCAGCAGGCCCGGGGGGAATGAGCAGTTCTTC. This encodes CASRPGGNEQFF.

V and J are TRBV5-8 and TRBJ1-5; D is possibly TRBD1 (6 bases). In germline, CDR1 is SGHTS, CDR2 YDEGEE. This CDR3 is 14 amino acids long. V lost 5 bases to trimming and J lost 7 bases, with 16 bases between them. The CDR3 region is CASRGKAGAQPQHF. The CDR3 bases are TGTGCCAGCAGGGGTAAGGCGGGGGCCCAGCCCCAGCATTTT.

This sequence joins TRBV19 and TRBJ1-2, with D unclear. The CDR3 covers 13 residues. The V end lost 3 bases, the J end lost 6 bases, and 11 bases lay between the germline ends. In germline, CDR1 is LNHDA, CDR2 SQIVND (reference sequence). CDR3 loop: CASSMGWGDGYTF. The CDR3 DNA follows: TGTGCCAGTAGTATGGGGTGGGGAGATGGCTACACCTTC.

This chain joins TRBV29-1 and TRBJ1-1; TRBD1 agrees at 7 bases. Germline V gene sequence: CDR1 SQVTM, CDR2 ANQGSEA. This CDR3 contains 15 residues. The trim removed 7 bases at V and 5 bases at J, leaving 16 bases unmatched. CDR3 region: CSAGQALIRMTEAFF. CDR3 bases: TGCAGCGCAGGACAGGCTCTCATTAGAATGACTGAAGCTTTCTTT. The variable domain in full, with the rest retrieved from reference TRBV29-1 and TRBJ1-1, is SAVISQKPSRDICQRGTSLTIQCQVDSQVTMMFWYRQQPGQSLTLIATANQGSEATYESGFVIDKFPISRPNLTFSTLTVSNMSPEDSSIYLCSAGQALIRMTEAFFGQGTRLTVV.

The V call is TRBV18, the J call TRBJ2-7, with 10 bases fitting TRBD2. Germline CDR1 KGHSH, CDR2 LQKENI. Trimming cost V 3 bases and J 1 base; bases outside gene matches: 3. The CDR3 is 15 amino acids. CDR3 DNA sequence: TGTGCCAGCTCACCCGTGACTAGCGGGTCCTACGAGCAGTACTTC. Amino acids: CASSPVTSGSYEQYF.